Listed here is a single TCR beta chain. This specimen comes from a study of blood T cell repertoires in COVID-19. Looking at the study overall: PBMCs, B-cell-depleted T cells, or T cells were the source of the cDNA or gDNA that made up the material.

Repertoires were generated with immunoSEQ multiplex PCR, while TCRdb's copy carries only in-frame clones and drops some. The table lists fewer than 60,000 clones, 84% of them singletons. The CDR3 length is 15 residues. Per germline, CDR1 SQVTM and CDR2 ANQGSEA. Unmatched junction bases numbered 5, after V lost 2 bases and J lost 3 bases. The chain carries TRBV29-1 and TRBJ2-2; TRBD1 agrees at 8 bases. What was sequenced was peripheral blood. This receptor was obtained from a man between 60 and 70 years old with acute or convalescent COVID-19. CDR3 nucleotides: TGCAGCGTTGAAAACAGGGGGTCGGACACCGGGGAGCTGTTTTTT. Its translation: CSVENRGSDTGELFF.